This T cell receptor (beta chain) was sequenced during a study of T-cell reconstitution after alpha-beta-depleted transplantation in children. V was cut by 3 bases and J by 0 bases, with 2 bases left in between. Germline V lookup: CDR1 ENHRY, CDR2 SYGVKD. The CDR3 runs 12 residues. This clonotype was seen many times. Unique molecular identifiers featured in how the TCRbeta library was prepared. MiXCR, run by TCRdb on the PCR reads, gives a single entry per CDR3 protein. The sample lists 200,000 to 300,000 distinct CDR3 sequences, around 12% occurring once. The clonotype was recovered from a human donor who donated a stem cell graft to a child with acute lymphoblastic leukemia. The rearrangement links TRBV10-3 to TRBJ1-1; D is unclear. This specimen consisted of PBMCs from the stem cell graft donor, obtained from the stem cell graft. The CDR3 nucleotides read TGTGCCATCAGTGAAATGAACACTGAAGCTTTCTTT. Translated: CAISEMNTEAFF.